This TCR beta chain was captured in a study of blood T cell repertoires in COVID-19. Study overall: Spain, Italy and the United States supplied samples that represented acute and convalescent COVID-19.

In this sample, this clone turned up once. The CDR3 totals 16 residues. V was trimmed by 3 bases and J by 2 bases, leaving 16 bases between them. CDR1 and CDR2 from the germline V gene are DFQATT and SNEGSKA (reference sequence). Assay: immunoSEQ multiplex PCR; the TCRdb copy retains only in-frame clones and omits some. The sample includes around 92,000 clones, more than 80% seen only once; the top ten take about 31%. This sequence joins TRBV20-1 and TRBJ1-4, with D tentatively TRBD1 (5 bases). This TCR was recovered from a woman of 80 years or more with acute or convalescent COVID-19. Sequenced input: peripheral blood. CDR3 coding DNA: TGCAGTGCTAGTGGGGCGGGGGTAGCCACTAATGAAAAACTGTTTTTT. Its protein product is CSASGAGVATNEKLFF.